This TCR beta chain came from a study of blood T cell repertoires in COVID-19. This CDR3 region has 14 residues. The J segment lost 0 bases and the V segment lost 4 bases, leaving 0 bases of the junction unmatched. Per the germline V gene, CDR1 is KGHDR and CDR2 is SFDVKD. In the original processing: The authors estimated nucleated cell counts from reference gene primer amplification. Profiled with immunoSEQ multiplex PCR; TCRdb holds only in-frame clones, not every one. V and J calls and clone size are given by that table; D and trimming were obtained from the DNA. The sample shows fewer than 500,000 clones, roughly 90% of them seen only once.

Specimen: peripheral blood. This sequence joins TRBV24-1 and TRBJ2-3; 7 bases agree with TRBD1. This sequence originates from a woman aged 25-40 years with acute or convalescent COVID-19. CDR3 bases: TGTGCCACCAGTGAACAGGGGAGCACAGATACGCAGTATTTT. It translates to CATSEQGSTDTQYF.